A few counts support the clone carrying this T cell receptor beta chain. Its antigen remains unidentified. The sample originates from a study of blood T cells in healthy people across ages. Regarding the study as a whole: Long-lived donors carried more naive CD4+ cells and greater diversity than aged donors. Unsorted PBMC input precluded a conclusive naive versus antigen-experienced comparison.

Next came a second PCR, run for roughly 6 to 11 cycles, which used a sample-barcoded 5' primer along with a J-beta primer mix. TCRdb reanalysed the 5' RACE reads using MiXCR and keeps one entry per CDR3 protein. The table has 890,000 or so distinct CDR3 sequences, less than 80% seen once. The trim removed 3 bases at V and 9 bases at J, leaving 8 bases unmatched. The CDR3 runs 14 residues. Germline CDR1 reads SGHTA; CDR2 reads FQGNSA. Peripheral blood from each donor was collected in a volume of about 9.9 milliliters. The sequenced material came from blood. The chain couples TRBV7-2 to TRBJ2-7, with 10 nucleotides matching TRBD1. This TCR was sampled from a man aged 25 to 45 in good health. Written as DNA, the CDR3 is TGTGCCAGCAGCTTTACCGGACAGGGGGTAATGCAGTACTTC. It encodes CASSFTGQGVMQYF. Looking up the rest from reference TRBV7-2 and TRBJ2-7 gives the full variable domain: GAGVSQSPSNKVTEKGKDVELRCDPISGHTALYWYRQSLGQGLEFLIYFQGNSAPDKSGLPSDRFSAERTGGSVSTLTIQRTQQEDSAVYLCASSFTGQGVMQYFGPGTRLTVT.